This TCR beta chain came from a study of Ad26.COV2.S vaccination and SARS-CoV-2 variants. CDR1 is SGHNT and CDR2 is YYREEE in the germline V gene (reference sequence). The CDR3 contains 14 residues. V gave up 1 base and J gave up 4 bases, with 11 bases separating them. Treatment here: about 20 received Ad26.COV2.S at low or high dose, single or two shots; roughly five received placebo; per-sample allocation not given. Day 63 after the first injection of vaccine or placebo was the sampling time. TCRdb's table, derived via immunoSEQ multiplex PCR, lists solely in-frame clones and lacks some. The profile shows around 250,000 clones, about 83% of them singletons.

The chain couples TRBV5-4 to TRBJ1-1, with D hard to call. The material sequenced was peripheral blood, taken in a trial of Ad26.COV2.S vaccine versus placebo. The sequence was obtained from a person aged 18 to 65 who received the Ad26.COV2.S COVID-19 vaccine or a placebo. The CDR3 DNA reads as TGTGCCAGCAGCTTGAGTCTCGGCAGCACTGAAGCTTTCTTT. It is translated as CASSLSLGSTEAFF.